This T cell receptor (beta chain) derives from a study of cytomegalovirus exposure and HLA in healthy donors. Turning to the study itself: Earlier results showed 90 million to 120 million unique TCR beta sequences derived from roughly 180 million T cells.

With respect to this clone: Its specificity is not known.

The CDR3 is 15 residues long. CDR1 and CDR2 (germline): SGHTS, YDEGEE. V was clipped by 0 bases and J by 1 base, with 10 bases between them. Overall study results and limits: Follow-up analysis found HLA locus-dependent TCR association rates, highest for DRB1 and lowest for HLA-C. TCR beta chains associated with HLA were, in a later analysis, more clonally expanded than equally common others.

PCR used 60 Vbeta primers and 13 Jbeta primers. The repertoire was sequenced with immunoSEQ multiplex PCR; TCRdb's copy has only in-frame clones and lacks some. The sample holds around 110,000 clones; 75% are singletons and the top ten take around 1.7%. Source material: PBMCs. The receptor was derived from a woman under 30 in good health and CMV-seronegative. The chain links TRBV5-8 to TRBJ1-1, with D possibly matching TRBD1 (5 bases). The CDR3 spells CASSLVGGRNTEAFF. Here the CDR3 DNA reads TGTGCCAGCAGCTTGGTCGGGGGACGGAACACTGAAGCTTTCTTT.